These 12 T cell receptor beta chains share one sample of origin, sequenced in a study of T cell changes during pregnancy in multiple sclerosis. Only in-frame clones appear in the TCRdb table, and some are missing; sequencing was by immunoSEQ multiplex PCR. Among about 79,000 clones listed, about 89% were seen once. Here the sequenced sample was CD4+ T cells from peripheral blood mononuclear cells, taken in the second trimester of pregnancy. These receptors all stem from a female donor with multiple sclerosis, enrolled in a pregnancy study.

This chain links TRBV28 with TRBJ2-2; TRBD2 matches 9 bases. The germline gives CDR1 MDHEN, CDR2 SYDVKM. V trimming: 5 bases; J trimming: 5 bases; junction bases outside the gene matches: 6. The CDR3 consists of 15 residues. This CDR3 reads CASSTQREETGELFF. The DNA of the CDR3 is TGTGCCAGCAGTACTCAGCGGGAGGAAACCGGGGAGCTGTTTTTT.

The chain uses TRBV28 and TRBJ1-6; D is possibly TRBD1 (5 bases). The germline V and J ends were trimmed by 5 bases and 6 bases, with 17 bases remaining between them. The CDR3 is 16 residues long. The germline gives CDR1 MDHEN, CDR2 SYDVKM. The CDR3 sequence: CASSAQGLMSNSPLHF. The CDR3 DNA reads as TGTGCCAGCAGTGCGCAGGGCCTAATGAGTAATTCACCCCTCCACTTT.

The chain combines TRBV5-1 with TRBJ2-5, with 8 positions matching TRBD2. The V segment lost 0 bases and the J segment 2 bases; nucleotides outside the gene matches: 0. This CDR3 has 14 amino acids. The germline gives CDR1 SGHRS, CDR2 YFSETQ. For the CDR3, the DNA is TGCGCCAGCAGCTTGGGCGGGGGGCAAGAGACCCAGTACTTC. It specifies CASSLGGGQETQYF.

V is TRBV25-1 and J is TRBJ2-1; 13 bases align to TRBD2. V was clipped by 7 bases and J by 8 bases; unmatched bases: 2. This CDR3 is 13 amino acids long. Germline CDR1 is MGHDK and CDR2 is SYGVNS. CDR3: CASKLAGGHEQFF. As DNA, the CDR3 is TGTGCCAGCAAACTAGCGGGAGGGCATGAGCAGTTCTTC. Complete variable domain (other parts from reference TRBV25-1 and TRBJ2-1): EADIYQTPRYLVIGTGKKITLECSQTMGHDKMYWYQQDPGMELHLIHYSYGVNSTEKGDLSSESTVSRIRTEHFPLTLESARPSHTSQYLCASKLAGGHEQFFGPGTRLTVL.

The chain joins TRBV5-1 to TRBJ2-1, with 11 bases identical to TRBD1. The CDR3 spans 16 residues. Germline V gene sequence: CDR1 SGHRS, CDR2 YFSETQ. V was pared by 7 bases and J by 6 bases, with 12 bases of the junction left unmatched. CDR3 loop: CASATGRTGGFNEQFF. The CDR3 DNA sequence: TGCGCCAGCGCCACAGGCAGGACAGGGGGCTTCAATGAGCAGTTCTTC.

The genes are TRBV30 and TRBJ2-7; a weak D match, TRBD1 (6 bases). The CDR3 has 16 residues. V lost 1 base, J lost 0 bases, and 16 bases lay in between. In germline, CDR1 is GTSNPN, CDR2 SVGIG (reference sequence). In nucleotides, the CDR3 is TGTGCCTGGAGTGGACAACGCGGACAGCACTCCTACGAGCAGTACTTC. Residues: CAWSGQRGQHSYEQYF.

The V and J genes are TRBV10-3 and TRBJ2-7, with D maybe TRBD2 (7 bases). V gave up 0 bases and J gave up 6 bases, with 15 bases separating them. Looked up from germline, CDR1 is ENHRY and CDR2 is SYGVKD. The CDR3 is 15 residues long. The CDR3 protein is CAISESRGGKGEQYF. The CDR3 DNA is TGTGCCATCAGTGAGTCGAGGGGGGGAAAGGGCGAGCAGTACTTC.

The chain's CDR3 is CSVETGSNEKLFF. The CDR3 nucleotides read TGCAGCGTTGAGACAGGGTCCAATGAAAAACTGTTTTTT. V usage is TRBV29-1 and J usage is TRBJ1-4; TRBD1 agrees at 7 bases. Germline trimming cut 3 bases from V and 5 bases from J; bases unmatched to any gene: 3. CDR3 length equals 13 residues. Germline V gene sequence: CDR1 SQVTM, CDR2 ANQGSEA.

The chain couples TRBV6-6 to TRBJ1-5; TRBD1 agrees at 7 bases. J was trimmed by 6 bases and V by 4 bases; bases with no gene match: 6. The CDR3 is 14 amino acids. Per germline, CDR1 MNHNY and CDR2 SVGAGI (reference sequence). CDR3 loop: CASSLQGKGQPQHF. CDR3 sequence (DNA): TGTGCCAGCAGTTTACAGGGGAAGGGTCAGCCCCAGCATTTT.

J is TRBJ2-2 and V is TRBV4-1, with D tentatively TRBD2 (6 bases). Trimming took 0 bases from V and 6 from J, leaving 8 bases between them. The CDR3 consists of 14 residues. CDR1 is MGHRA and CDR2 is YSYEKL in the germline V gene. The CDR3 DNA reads TGCGCCAGCAGCCAAGACGGGGGATCCGGGGAGCTGTTTTTT. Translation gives CASSQDGGSGELFF.

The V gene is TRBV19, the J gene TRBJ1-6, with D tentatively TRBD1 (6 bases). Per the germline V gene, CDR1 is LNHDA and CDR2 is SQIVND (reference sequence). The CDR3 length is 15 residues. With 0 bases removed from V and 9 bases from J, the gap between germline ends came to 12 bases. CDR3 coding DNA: TGTGCCAGTAGTATAGATCACAGGGAGAGTTCACCCCTCCACTTT. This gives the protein CASSIDHRESSPLHF.

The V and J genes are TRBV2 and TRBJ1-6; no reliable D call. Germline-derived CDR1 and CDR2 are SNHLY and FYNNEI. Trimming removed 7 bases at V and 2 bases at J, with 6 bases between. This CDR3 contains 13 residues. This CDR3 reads CASIRAYNSPLHF. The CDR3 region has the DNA TGTGCCAGCATCCGGGCCTATAATTCACCCCTCCACTTT.